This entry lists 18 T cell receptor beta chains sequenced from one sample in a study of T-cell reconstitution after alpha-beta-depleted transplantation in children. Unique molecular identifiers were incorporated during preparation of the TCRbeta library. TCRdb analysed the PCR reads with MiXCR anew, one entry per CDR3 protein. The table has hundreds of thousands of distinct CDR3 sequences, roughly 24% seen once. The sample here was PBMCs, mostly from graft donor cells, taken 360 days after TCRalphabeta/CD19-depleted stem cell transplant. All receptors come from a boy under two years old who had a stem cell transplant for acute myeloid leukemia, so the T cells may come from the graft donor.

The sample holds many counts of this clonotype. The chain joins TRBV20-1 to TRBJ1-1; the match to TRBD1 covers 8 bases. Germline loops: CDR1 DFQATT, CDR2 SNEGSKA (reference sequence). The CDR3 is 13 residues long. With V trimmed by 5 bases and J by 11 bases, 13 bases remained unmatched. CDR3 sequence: CSAQGAGLFKAFF. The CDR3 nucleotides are TGCAGTGCTCAGGGGGCTGGATTATTCAAGGCTTTCTTT.

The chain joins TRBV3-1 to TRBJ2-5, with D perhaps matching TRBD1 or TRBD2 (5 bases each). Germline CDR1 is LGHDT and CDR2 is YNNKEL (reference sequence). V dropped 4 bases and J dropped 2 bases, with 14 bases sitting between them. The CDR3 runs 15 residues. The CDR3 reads CASSPRQRGQETQYF. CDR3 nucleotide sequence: TGTGCCAGCAGCCCTCGACAGCGCGGGCAAGAGACCCAGTACTTC.

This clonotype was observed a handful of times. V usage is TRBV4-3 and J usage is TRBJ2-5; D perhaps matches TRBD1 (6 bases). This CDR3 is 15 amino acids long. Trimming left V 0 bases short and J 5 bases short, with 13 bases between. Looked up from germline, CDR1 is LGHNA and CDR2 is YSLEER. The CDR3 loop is CASSQDTGNGETQYF. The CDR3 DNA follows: TGCGCCAGCAGCCAAGATACAGGGAACGGGGAGACCCAGTACTTC.

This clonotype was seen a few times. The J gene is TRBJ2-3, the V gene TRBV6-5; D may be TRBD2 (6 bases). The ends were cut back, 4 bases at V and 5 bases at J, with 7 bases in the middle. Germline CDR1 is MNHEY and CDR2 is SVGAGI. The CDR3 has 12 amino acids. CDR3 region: CASSSTRDTQYF. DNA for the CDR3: TGTGCCAGCAGTTCGACTAGAGATACGCAGTATTTT.

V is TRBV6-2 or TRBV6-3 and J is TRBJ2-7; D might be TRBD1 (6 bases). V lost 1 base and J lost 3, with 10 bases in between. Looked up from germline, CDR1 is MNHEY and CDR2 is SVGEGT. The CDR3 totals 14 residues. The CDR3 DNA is TGTGCCAGCAGTTACTGGGACACAGTCTACGAGCAGTACTTC. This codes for CASSYWDTVYEQYF.

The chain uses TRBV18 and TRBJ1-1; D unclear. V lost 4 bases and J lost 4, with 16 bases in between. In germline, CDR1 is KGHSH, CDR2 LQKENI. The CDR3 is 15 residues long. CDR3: CASSRTVGLGTEAFF. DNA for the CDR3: TGTGCCAGCTCACGCACGGTGGGGTTAGGCACTGAAGCTTTCTTT.

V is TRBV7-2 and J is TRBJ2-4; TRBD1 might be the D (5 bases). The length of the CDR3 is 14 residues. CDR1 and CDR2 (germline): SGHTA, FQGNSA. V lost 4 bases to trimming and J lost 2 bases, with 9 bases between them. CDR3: CASSYQGTKNIQYF. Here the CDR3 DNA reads TGTGCCAGCAGCTACCAGGGTACCAAAAACATTCAGTACTTC.

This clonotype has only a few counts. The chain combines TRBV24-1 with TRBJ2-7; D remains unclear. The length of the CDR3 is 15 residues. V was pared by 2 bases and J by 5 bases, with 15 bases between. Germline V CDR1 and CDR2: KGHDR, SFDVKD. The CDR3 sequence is CATSDSLDPTDEQYF. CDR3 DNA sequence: TGTGCCACCAGTGATTCGTTGGACCCGACCGACGAGCAGTACTTC.

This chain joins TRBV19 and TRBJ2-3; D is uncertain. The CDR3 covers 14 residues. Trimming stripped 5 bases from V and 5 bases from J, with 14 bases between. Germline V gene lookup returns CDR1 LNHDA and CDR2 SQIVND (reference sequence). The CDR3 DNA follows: TGTGCCAGTAGTCTTCTCCAACAAGGAGATACGCAGTATTTT. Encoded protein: CASSLLQQGDTQYF.

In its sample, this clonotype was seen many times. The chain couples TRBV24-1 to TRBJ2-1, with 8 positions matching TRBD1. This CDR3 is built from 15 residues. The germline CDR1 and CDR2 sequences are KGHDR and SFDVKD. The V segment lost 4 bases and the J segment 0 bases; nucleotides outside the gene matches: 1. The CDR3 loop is CATSDDRGSYNEQFF. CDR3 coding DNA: TGTGCCACCAGTGACGACAGGGGCTCCTACAATGAGCAGTTCTTC.

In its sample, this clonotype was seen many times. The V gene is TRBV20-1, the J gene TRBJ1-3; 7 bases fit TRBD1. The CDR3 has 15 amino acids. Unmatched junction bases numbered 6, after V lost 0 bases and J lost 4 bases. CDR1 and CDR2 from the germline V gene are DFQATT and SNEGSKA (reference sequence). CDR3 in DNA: TGCAGTGCTAGAGATGAACAGGGGCACGGAAACACCATATATTTT. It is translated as CSARDEQGHGNTIYF.

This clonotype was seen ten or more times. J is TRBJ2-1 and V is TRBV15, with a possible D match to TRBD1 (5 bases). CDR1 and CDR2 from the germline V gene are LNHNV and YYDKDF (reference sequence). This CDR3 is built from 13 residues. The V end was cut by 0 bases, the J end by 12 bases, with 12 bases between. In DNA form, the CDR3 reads TGTGCCACCAGCAGAGATGCCAGGGTTCCGCAGTTCTTC. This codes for CATSRDARVPQFF.

The CDR3 protein is CASSLVLGPTDTQYF. As DNA, the CDR3 is TGTGCCAGCAGCTTGGTGCTGGGGCCCACAGATACGCAGTATTTT. The chain carries TRBV5-8 and TRBJ2-3, with D possibly matching TRBD1 (5 bases). This CDR3 is built from 15 residues. Germline assignment: CDR1 SGHTS and CDR2 YDEGEE. Trimming cost V 0 bases and J 2 bases, with 10 bases left between them.

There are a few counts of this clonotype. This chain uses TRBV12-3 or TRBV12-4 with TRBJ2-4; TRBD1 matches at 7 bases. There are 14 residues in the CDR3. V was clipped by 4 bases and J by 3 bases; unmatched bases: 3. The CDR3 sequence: CASSSGQHKNIQYF. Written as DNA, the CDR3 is TGTGCCAGCAGTTCGGGACAGCACAAAAACATTCAGTACTTC.

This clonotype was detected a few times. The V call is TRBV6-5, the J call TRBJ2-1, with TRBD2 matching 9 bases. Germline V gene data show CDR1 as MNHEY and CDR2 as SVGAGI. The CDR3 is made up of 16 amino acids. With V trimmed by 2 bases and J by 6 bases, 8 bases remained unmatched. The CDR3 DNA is TGTGCCAGCAGTTACGGCGGGGGGGTCTCTTCCAATGAGCAGTTCTTC. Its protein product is CASSYGGGVSSNEQFF.

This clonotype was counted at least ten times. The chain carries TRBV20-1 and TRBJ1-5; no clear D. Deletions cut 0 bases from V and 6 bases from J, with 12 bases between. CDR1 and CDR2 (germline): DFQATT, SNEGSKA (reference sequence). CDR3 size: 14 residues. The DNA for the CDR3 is TGCAGTGCTAGAGATGGGTCCCTCCCTCAGCCCCAGCATTTT. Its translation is CSARDGSLPQPQHF.

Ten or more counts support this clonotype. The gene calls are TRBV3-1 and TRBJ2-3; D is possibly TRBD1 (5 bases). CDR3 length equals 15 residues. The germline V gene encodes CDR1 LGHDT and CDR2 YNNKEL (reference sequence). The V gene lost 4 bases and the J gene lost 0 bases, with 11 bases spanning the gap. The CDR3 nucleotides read TGTGCCAGCAGCCTCAGACAGAGTAGCACAGATACGCAGTATTTT. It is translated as CASSLRQSSTDTQYF.

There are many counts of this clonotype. The CDR3 is CASSLGLLLRTDTQYF. The DNA of the CDR3 is TGTGCCAGCAGCTTAGGACTCCTCCTCCGCACAGATACGCAGTATTTT. The chain links TRBV7-2 to TRBJ2-3, with unresolved D. Germline-derived CDR1 and CDR2 are SGHTA and FQGNSA. Trimming left V 1 base short and J 1 base short, with 12 bases between. The CDR3 totals 16 residues.